What follows describes a single TCR beta chain. Per donor there was one draw, yielding a blood sample of 2.5 ml. The sample is drawn from a study of monozygotic twins with inflammatory bowel disease. Germline CDR1 and CDR2: SGHKS and YYEKEE (reference sequence). CDR3 length: 13 amino acids. Every TCR library consumed approximately 3,500 ng of total RNA. Template switching incorporated UMIs with a 6-nucleotide sample barcode. From the 5' RACE reads, TCRdb lists one entry per CDR3 protein and no DNA. This listing includes about 210,000 distinct CDR3 sequences. This rearrangement joins TRBV5-5 to TRBJ2-3. The clonotype was recovered from a human donor with ulcerative colitis or Crohn's disease, or a healthy co-twin of an affected twin (not recorded which). Source material: blood. Here the CDR3 reads CASSSVRTDTQYF.